A single sample gave rise to the 29 T cell receptor beta chains below, sequenced in a study of cytomegalovirus exposure and HLA in healthy donors. The PCR ran on 60 Vbeta and 13 Jbeta primers. The assay was immunoSEQ multiplex PCR, and TCRdb's table has in-frame clones only and misses some. The sample includes some 150,000 clones, roughly 80% of them seen just once. The sequenced sample consisted of PBMCs. Receptor source: a woman in her fifties or sixties in good health and CMV-seronegative.

This clone was seen once. The chain is built from TRBV5-4 and TRBJ2-7, with 10 nucleotides matching TRBD1. This CDR3 spans 13 amino acids. CDR1 is SGHNT and CDR2 is YYREEE in the germline V gene (reference sequence). The trim removed 8 bases at V and 3 bases at J, leaving 5 bases unmatched. The CDR3 sequence: CASGTGEYYEQYF. Here the CDR3 DNA reads TGTGCCAGTGGGACAGGGGAATACTACGAGCAGTACTTC.

The DNA for the CDR3 is TGTGCCAGCAGCTTTAGTCGGCAGCGAAACACCGGGGAGCTGTTTTTT. Its protein product is CASSFSRQRNTGELFF. The J gene is TRBJ2-2, the V gene TRBV7-2, with D hard to call. This CDR3 contains 16 residues. The ends were cut back, 3 bases at V and 2 bases at J, with 13 bases in the middle. Germline loops: CDR1 SGHTA, CDR2 FQGNSA.

This chain links TRBV28 with TRBJ1-2; no reliable D call. Per germline, CDR1 MDHEN and CDR2 SYDVKM. This CDR3 is 16 amino acids long. With 5 bases removed from V and 8 bases from J, the gap between germline ends came to 24 bases. The CDR3 sequence is CASSTYSGYPSSGYTF. CDR3 bases: TGTGCCAGCAGTACGTACTCAGGTTACCCCTCGAGCGGCTACACCTTC.

This clone was found a few times. The V and J genes are TRBV11-2 and TRBJ1-1; D not certain. Per germline, CDR1 SGHAT and CDR2 FQNNGV. The CDR3 runs 13 residues. The V end was cut by 0 bases, the J end by 5 bases, with 7 bases between. CDR3 sequence reads: CASSLDRLTEAFF. CDR3 nucleotides: TGTGCCAGCAGCTTAGATCGTTTAACTGAAGCTTTCTTT.

This clone has a handful of counts. The chain recombines TRBV5-4 with TRBJ1-4; TRBD1 might be the D (6 bases). The CDR3 contains 14 residues. Deletions cut 4 bases from V and 6 bases from J, with 13 bases between. In germline, CDR1 is SGHNT, CDR2 YYREEE (reference sequence). The CDR3 spells CASSLGGVYEKLFF. As DNA, the CDR3 is TGTGCCAGCAGCCTAGGGGGTGTATATGAAAAACTGTTTTTT.

This clone was counted many times. The V gene is TRBV11-2, the J gene TRBJ1-1; D is undetermined. Germline V CDR1 and CDR2: SGHAT, FQNNGV. Trimming took off 6 bases at V and 5 bases at J, with 13 bases between the two ends. The CDR3 loop spans 13 amino acids. CDR3: CASSPALLTEAFF. The CDR3 bases are TGTGCCAGCAGTCCCGCGCTGTTGACTGAAGCTTTCTTT.

The sample holds one count of this clone. The J gene is TRBJ2-6, the V gene TRBV9; no definite D call. This CDR3 comprises 17 residues. V gave up 1 base and J gave up 0 bases, with 11 bases separating them. CDR1 is SGDLS, CDR2 YYNGEE, per germline. CDR3 residues: CASSVQVSPSGANVLTF. The DNA of the CDR3 is TGTGCCAGCAGCGTACAGGTATCACCCTCTGGGGCCAACGTCCTGACTTTC.

The chain joins TRBV28 to TRBJ2-1; TRBD2 is a possible D gene (5 bases). The germline V gene has CDR1 MDHEN and CDR2 SYDVKM. V lost 5 bases to trimming and J lost 0 bases, with 20 bases between them. The CDR3 covers 18 residues. CDR3 loop: CASSGLPRSDSSYNEQFF. CDR3 nucleotide sequence: TGTGCCAGCAGTGGTCTCCCCCGTAGCGATAGCTCCTACAATGAGCAGTTCTTC.

V gene TRBV28 combines with J gene TRBJ1-2; TRBD1 matches at 7 bases. The CDR3 is 12 residues long. In germline, CDR1 is MDHEN, CDR2 SYDVKM. V trimming: 6 bases; J trimming: 7 bases; junction bases outside the gene matches: 5. The CDR3 protein is CASRPYRGGYTF. Here the CDR3 DNA reads TGTGCCAGCAGACCTTACAGGGGTGGCTACACCTTC.

This clone came up once. The genes are TRBV4-2 and TRBJ2-1, with TRBD2 matching over 8 bases. This CDR3 contains 15 residues. Unmatched junction bases numbered 3, after V lost 0 bases and J lost 5 bases. Per the germline V gene, CDR1 is LGHNA and CDR2 is YNFKEQ. The CDR3 region has the DNA TGTGCCAGCAGCCAAGACGGGAGGGGACACAATGAGCAGTTCTTC. The encoded protein is CASSQDGRGHNEQFF.

To note about this clone: The sample has other DNA sequences that encode this CDR3 too. The V gene is TRBV28, the J gene TRBJ1-5; D remains unclear. The CDR3 extends over 17 amino acids. V lost 5 bases to trimming and J lost 0 bases, with 17 bases between them. Germline V gene data show CDR1 as MDHEN and CDR2 as SYDVKM. The CDR3 DNA sequence: TGTGCCAGCAGTGTGCCTACCCTCGGTTATAGCAATCAGCCCCAGCATTTT. It translates to CASSVPTLGYSNQPQHF. Full variable domain (missing parts from reference TRBV28 and TRBJ1-5): DVKVTQSSRYLVKRTGEKVFLECVQDMDHENMFWYRQDPGLGLRLIYFSYDVKMKEKGDIPEGYSVSREKKERFSLILESASTNQTSMYLCASSVPTLGYSNQPQHFGDGTRLSIL.

This clone was seen a few times. This sequence joins TRBV11-2 and TRBJ1-1; unclear D gene. The CDR3 runs 14 residues. Trimming cost V 5 bases and J 1 base, with 11 bases left between them. Germline loops: CDR1 SGHAT, CDR2 FQNNGV. CDR3 sequence reads: CASSLLTENTEAFF. CDR3 sequence (DNA): TGTGCCAGCAGCCTCCTTACAGAGAACACTGAAGCTTTCTTT.

This chain links TRBV7-2 with TRBJ2-1; the match to TRBD2 covers 7 bases. After removal of 7 bases from V and 2 bases from J, the junction contained 11 bases not matched to a gene. This CDR3 contains 16 residues. Germline V gene sequence: CDR1 SGHTA, CDR2 FQGNSA. CDR3 DNA: TGTGCCAGCAACAATCTTCTAGCGGTGGCCTACAATGAGCAGTTCTTC. It specifies CASNNLLAVAYNEQFF.

The chain combines TRBV7-9 with TRBJ2-1; no firm D call. Germline V gene lookup returns CDR1 SEHNR and CDR2 FQNEAQ (reference sequence). Deletions cut 1 base from V and 5 bases from J, with 9 bases between. The CDR3 covers 14 residues. Here the CDR3 DNA reads TGTGCCAGCAGCTTAGTGTCGGTCCACAATGAGCAGTTCTTC. The encoded protein is CASSLVSVHNEQFF.

Comment on this clone: A read error may produce the germline difference seen at one junction end. The chain employs TRBV5-4 and TRBJ2-3, with D unclear. Germline CDR1 reads SGHNT; CDR2 reads YYREEE (reference sequence). CDR3 length: 13 residues. CDR3 sequence (DNA): TGTGCCAGCAGCTTGGTGGGCACAGATACGCAATATTTT. This codes for CASSLVGTDTQYF. Filled out from reference TRBV5-4 and TRBJ2-3, the complete variable domain reads ETGVTQSPTHLIKTRGQQVTLRCSSQSGHNTVSWYQQALGQGPQFIFQYYREEENGRGNFPPRFSGLQFPNYSSELNVNALELDDSALYLCASSLVGTDTQYFGPGTRLTVL.

The genes are TRBV27 and TRBJ2-7; D not certain. The CDR3 covers 15 residues. V was pared by 6 bases and J by 3 bases, with 18 bases between. The germline V gene encodes CDR1 MNHEY and CDR2 SMNVEV (reference sequence). The CDR3 DNA follows: TGTGCCAGCAGGTCCGAATGGCAGCGATTCTACGAGCAGTACTTC. It yields the protein CASRSEWQRFYEQYF.

V is TRBV5-1 and J is TRBJ2-3; 8 bases match TRBD2. CDR1 is SGHRS, CDR2 YFSETQ, per germline. CDR3 length equals 16 residues. J was trimmed by 3 bases and V by 3 bases; bases with no gene match: 9. The CDR3 here is CASSWALAEITDTQYF. For the CDR3, the DNA is TGCGCCAGCAGCTGGGCACTAGCGGAAATAACAGATACGCAGTATTTT.

This clone was recorded only once. In DNA, the CDR3 is TGCGCCAGCAGCTTTAATACCTACAATGAGCAGTTCTTC. Protein sequence: CASSFNTYNEQFF. V usage is TRBV4-3 and J usage is TRBJ2-1, with unresolved D. V lost 5 bases, J lost 2 bases, and 7 bases lay in between. The V gene's germline CDR1 is LGHNA and CDR2 YSLEER. The CDR3 has 13 residues.

The chain has TRBV5-1 and TRBJ1-2; weak D call: TRBD1 (5 bases). The germline gives CDR1 SGHRS, CDR2 YFSETQ. The CDR3 extends over 14 amino acids. V was trimmed by 3 bases and J by 4 bases, leaving 13 bases between them. CDR3: CASSSDTLFYGYTF. CDR3 sequence (DNA): TGCGCCAGCAGCTCGGACACCCTGTTCTATGGCTACACCTTC. Looking up the rest from reference TRBV5-1 and TRBJ1-2 gives the full variable domain: KAGVTQTPRYLIKTRGQQVTLSCSPISGHRSVSWYQQTPGQGLQFLFEYFSETQRNKGNFPGRFSGRQFSNSRSEMNVSTLELGDSALYLCASSSDTLFYGYTFGSGTRLTVV.

The V and J genes are TRBV9 and TRBJ2-7, with TRBD1 matching 8 bases. The V and J ends lost 0 bases and 2 bases, in that order; junction bases with no gene match: 4. CDR1 and CDR2 (germline): SGDLS, YYNGEE. This CDR3 has 15 amino acids. CDR3 protein: CASSVAPGQAYEQYF. CDR3 nucleotides: TGTGCCAGCAGCGTAGCTCCGGGACAGGCCTACGAGCAGTACTTC.

The CDR3 reads CASSESWGGSYEQYF. The CDR3, as DNA: TGCGCCAGCAGTGAGTCGTGGGGGGGGTCCTACGAGCAGTACTTC. V usage is TRBV10-1 and J usage is TRBJ2-7, with TRBD2 matching 7 bases. CDR3 length: 15 residues. Trimming took 0 bases from V and 1 from J; bases not matched to a gene: 3. The germline V gene encodes CDR1 WNHNN and CDR2 SYGVQD (reference sequence).

This chain connects TRBV30 to TRBJ2-7; D is possibly TRBD1 (6 bases). This CDR3 comprises 11 residues. Germline values: CDR1 GTSNPN, CDR2 SVGIG (reference sequence). V was trimmed by 7 bases and J by 3 bases, leaving 10 bases between them. The CDR3 loop is CALRQDYEQYF. For the CDR3, the DNA is TGTGCCTTGCGACAGGACTACGAGCAGTACTTC.

J is TRBJ2-3 and V is TRBV7-8; TRBD2 matches 11 bases. In germline, CDR1 is SGHVS, CDR2 FQNEAQ. V was pared by 3 bases and J by 6 bases, with 17 bases of the junction left unmatched. The CDR3 consists of 19 residues. CDR3 in DNA: TGTGCCAGCAGCTTCGATCCCGGACTAGCGGGCCCAGAGGGCGATACGCAGTATTTT. Protein product: CASSFDPGLAGPEGDTQYF. The whole variable domain, filled in from reference TRBV7-8 and TRBJ2-3, reads GAGVSQSPRYKVAKRGQDVALRCDPISGHVSLFWYQQALGQGPEFLTYFQNEAQLDKSGLPSDRFFAERPEGSVSTLKIQRTQQEDSAVYLCASSFDPGLAGPEGDTQYFGPGTRLTVL.

The J gene is TRBJ2-1, the V gene TRBV6-1; 10 bases are shared with TRBD2. CDR3 length equals 19 residues. The V gene end was trimmed by 2 bases and the J gene end by 3 bases; junction bases not matched to a gene: 13. In germline, CDR1 is MNHNS, CDR2 SASEGT. The CDR3 here is CASSERGSGRKYSYNEQFF. CDR3 sequence (DNA): TGTGCCAGCAGTGAACGGGGTAGCGGGAGGAAGTATAGCTACAATGAGCAGTTCTTC.

The chain links TRBV27 to TRBJ1-2, with D hard to call. V was shortened by 3 bases and J by 5 bases, with 13 bases between the two germline ends. CDR1 and CDR2 (germline): MNHEY, SMNVEV (reference sequence). The CDR3 runs 14 residues. The CDR3: CASSFSRGFYGYTF. The CDR3 DNA sequence: TGTGCCAGCAGTTTCAGTCGCGGGTTTTATGGCTACACCTTC.

The chain has TRBV28 and TRBJ1-5, with D possibly TRBD1 on 5 matching bases. This CDR3 region has 22 residues. The germline CDR1 and CDR2 sequences are MDHEN and SYDVKM. V was trimmed by 3 bases and J by 2 bases, leaving 32 bases between them. CDR3 amino acids: CASSFSWGSGLQSMSRNQPQHF. The CDR3, as DNA: TGTGCCAGCAGTTTCTCCTGGGGCTCAGGATTACAATCCATGTCGCGCAATCAGCCCCAGCATTTT.

The J gene is TRBJ2-7, the V gene TRBV19; D is unclear. V lost 1 base, J lost 3 bases, and 10 bases lay in between. The CDR3 is made up of 14 amino acids. CDR1 is LNHDA and CDR2 is SQIVND in the germline V gene (reference sequence). In DNA, the CDR3 is TGTGCCAGTAGTATAGGGTCCAAGAGCTACGAGCAGTACTTC. Protein sequence: CASSIGSKSYEQYF. The entire variable domain, with the rest obtained from reference TRBV19 and TRBJ2-7, is as follows: DGGITQSPKYLFRKEGQNVTLSCEQNLNHDAMYWYRQDPGQGLRLIYYSQIVNDFQKGDIAEGYSVSREKKESFPLTVTSAQKNPTAFYLCASSIGSKSYEQYFGPGTRLTVT.

The chain couples TRBV10-3 to TRBJ2-3; D may be TRBD1 (6 bases). CDR1 is ENHRY, CDR2 SYGVKD, per germline. Trimming removed 7 bases at V and 1 base at J, with 12 bases between. The CDR3 totals 14 residues. This CDR3 is CAITDGQRTDTQYF. The CDR3 nucleotides read TGTGCCATCACTGACGGACAGCGCACAGATACGCAGTATTTT.

The chain has TRBV6-4 and TRBJ2-1; 9 nucleotides line up with TRBD2. CDR1 is MRHNA, CDR2 SNTAGT, per germline. The CDR3 is 15 residues long. Trimming removed 5 bases from V and 8 bases from J; junction bases left unmatched: 10. CDR3 sequence reads: CASSPLAGGPDEQFF. CDR3 in DNA: TGTGCCAGCAGTCCCCTCGCGGGGGGGCCAGATGAGCAGTTCTTC.